These 27 T cell receptor beta chains were sequenced from one sample in a study of blood T cell repertoires in COVID-19. The protocol was immunoSEQ multiplex PCR, while the TCRdb copy is restricted to in-frame clones and leaves out a portion. Here the sample spans over 65,000 clones, about three quarters being singletons. Sequencing was carried out using peripheral blood. The receptors here all came from a human donor in a cohort sampled during active COVID-19.

CDR3 region: CASSPSGNRGYTF. DNA for the CDR3: TGTGCCAGCAGCCCGTCGGGGAATCGTGGCTACACCTTC. The J gene is TRBJ1-2, the V gene TRBV7-2; D remains ambiguous. CDR3 length: 13 residues. Deletions cut 5 bases from V and 7 bases from J, with 14 bases between. Germline V gene data show CDR1 as SGHTA and CDR2 as FQGNSA.

This CDR3 is CASSEMASGRAGAGELFF. In nucleotides, the CDR3 is TGTGCCAGCAGCGAGATGGCTAGCGGGAGGGCCGGGGCCGGGGAGCTGTTTTTT. The rearrangement joins TRBV5-6 to TRBJ2-2, with 12 bases fitting TRBD2. Germline values: CDR1 SGHDT, CDR2 YYEEEE. V was pared by 4 bases and J by 6 bases, with 13 bases of the junction left unmatched. The CDR3 extends over 18 amino acids.

The genes are TRBV2 and TRBJ2-2; 7 bases are a match to TRBD1. Trimming at V came to 2 bases and at J to 5 bases, leaving 11 bases not matched to a gene. The CDR3 length is 17 residues. CDR1 and CDR2 (germline): SNHLY, FYNNEI. The CDR3 DNA follows: TGTGCCAGCAGTGAAAAGGGACAGAATCAACGTACCGGGGAGCTGTTTTTT. Encoded protein: CASSEKGQNQRTGELFF.

This CDR3 reads CASSLGQGPTYEQYF. The CDR3 coding sequence is TGTGCCAGCAGCTTAGGGCAGGGGCCTACCTACGAGCAGTACTTC. J is TRBJ2-7 and V is TRBV7-2; TRBD1 is a possible D gene (6 bases). CDR3 length equals 15 residues. V lost 1 base to trimming and J lost 2 bases, with 12 bases between them. Germline values: CDR1 SGHTA, CDR2 FQGNSA.

The table lists this clone with a few counts. J is TRBJ1-2 and V is TRBV28; TRBD1 agrees at 8 bases. Per the germline V gene, CDR1 is MDHEN and CDR2 is SYDVKM. The J segment lost 7 bases and the V segment lost 3 bases, leaving 10 bases of the junction unmatched. This CDR3 comprises 15 residues. The CDR3 loop reads CASSFATGVPGGYTF. The CDR3 bases are TGTGCCAGCAGTTTCGCGACAGGGGTACCCGGTGGCTACACCTTC.

Here the CDR3 reads CASRLAGELFF. The CDR3 nucleotides are TGTGCCTCCCGTCTAGCCGGGGAGCTGTTTTTT. This chain links TRBV10-3 with TRBJ2-2, with no clear D. This CDR3 comprises 11 residues. Germline V gene data show CDR1 as ENHRY and CDR2 as SYGVKD. Trimming took 11 bases from V and 6 from J, leaving 10 bases between them.

This chain links TRBV5-6 with TRBJ1-4; unclear D gene. This CDR3 has 12 residues. CDR1 and CDR2 from the germline V gene are SGHDT and YYEEEE. The germline V and J ends were trimmed by 1 base and 8 bases, with 6 bases remaining between them. The CDR3 bases are TGTGCCAGCAGCTTGCCTGGCGAAAAACTGTTTTTT. Residues: CASSLPGEKLFF.

The chain links TRBV19 to TRBJ2-3; TRBD2 might be the D (6 bases). Trimming cost V 4 bases and J 4 bases, with 15 bases left between them. CDR1 is LNHDA and CDR2 is SQIVND in the germline V gene (reference sequence). The CDR3 extends over 15 amino acids. As DNA, the CDR3 is TGTGCCAGTAGTAATCCGGGAGTTGGGTCAGATACGCAGTATTTT. Its translation is CASSNPGVGSDTQYF.

The chain recombines TRBV3-1 (or the pseudogene TRBV3-2) with TRBJ1-6; D remains ambiguous. This CDR3 has 14 residues. Germline loops: CDR1 LGHDT, CDR2 YNNKEL (reference sequence). V was clipped by 4 bases and J by 16 bases, with 20 bases between them. Written as DNA, the CDR3 is TGTGCCAGCAGCCGCTGGGAGGGATCGTCCCCTCTCCACTTT. This gives the protein CASSRWEGSSPLHF.

The CDR3 coding sequence is TGCGCCAGCAGCTTGCGGAGGGGAGCGGGAGGGGACTACGAGCAGTACTTC. Its translation is CASSLRRGAGGDYEQYF. The J gene is TRBJ2-7, the V gene TRBV5-1; 10 bases line up with TRBD2. With V trimmed by 1 base and J by 3 bases, 10 bases remained unmatched. Germline CDR1 is SGHRS and CDR2 is YFSETQ. There are 17 residues in the CDR3. Combining the CDR3 with reference TRBV5-1 and TRBJ2-7 gives the whole variable domain KAGVTQTPRYLIKTRGQQVTLSCSPISGHRSVSWYQQTPGQGLQFLFEYFSETQRNKGNFPGRFSGRQFSNSRSEMNVSTLELGDSALYLCASSLRRGAGGDYEQYFGPGTRLTVT.

The V gene is TRBV27, the J gene TRBJ2-2, with TRBD2 matching over 13 bases. Trimming cost V 5 bases and J 7 bases; bases outside gene matches: 7. There are 16 residues in the CDR3. In germline, CDR1 is MNHEY, CDR2 SMNVEV (reference sequence). Written as DNA, the CDR3 is TGTGCCAGCAGTCGGACTAGCGGGAGACCCAGCGGGGAGCTGTTTTTT. Encoded protein: CASSRTSGRPSGELFF.

Notes on this clone: The missing conserved phenylalanine or tryptophan at the end of this CDR3 makes a read error likely. The chain employs TRBV6-6 and TRBJ2-3; 7 bases are shared with TRBD1. This CDR3 has 12 residues. In germline, CDR1 is MNHNY, CDR2 SVGAGI (reference sequence). Trimming cost V 9 bases and J 6 bases; bases outside gene matches: 6. The CDR3 reads CASDQGVDTQYS. The CDR3 nucleotides are TGTGCCAGTGACCAGGGGGTGGATACGCAGTATTCT.

The chain is built from TRBV6-5 and TRBJ1-6; D is uncertain. CDR3 length: 13 residues. V was shortened by 6 bases and J by 9 bases, with 12 bases between the two germline ends. Germline lookup yields CDR1 MNHEY and CDR2 SVGAGI. CDR3 sequence: CASRPGVSSPLHF. In DNA, the CDR3 is TGTGCCAGCAGGCCCGGGGTTAGTTCACCCCTCCACTTT.

V is TRBV6-5 and J is TRBJ2-7; TRBD2 matches at 9 bases. The V segment lost 10 bases and the J segment 3 bases; nucleotides outside the gene matches: 10. The CDR3 consists of 14 residues. CDR1 and CDR2 (germline): MNHEY, SVGAGI. The CDR3: CATAEGREGYEQYF. The CDR3 DNA sequence: TGTGCCACCGCCGAGGGGCGGGAGGGCTACGAGCAGTACTTC.

At least ten counts were recorded for this clone. The chain recombines TRBV14 with TRBJ1-2, with unresolved D. Germline CDR1 is SGHDN and CDR2 is FVKESK. V shed 2 bases and J shed 2 bases, with 9 bases lying between them. This CDR3 has 14 amino acids. This CDR3 is CASSQSRNNYGYTF. CDR3 nucleotide sequence: TGTGCCAGCAGCCAATCCAGGAACAACTATGGCTACACCTTC.

This chain links TRBV27 with TRBJ2-7; 9 positions match TRBD1. This CDR3 is built from 14 residues. V shed 3 bases and J 4 bases; nucleotides not matched to a gene: 4. Looked up from germline, CDR1 is MNHEY and CDR2 is SMNVEV (reference sequence). The DNA of the CDR3 is TGTGCCAGCAGTTTTAAGGACAGGGGTTACGAGCAGTACTTC. Residues: CASSFKDRGYEQYF.

This clone showed up just a few times. The rearrangement joins TRBV6-6 to TRBJ2-6, with D possibly being TRBD1 (6 bases). Germline assignment: CDR1 MNHNY and CDR2 SVGAGI (reference sequence). This CDR3 is built from 18 residues. The ends were cut back, 5 bases at V and 0 bases at J, with 17 bases in the middle. Here the CDR3 reads CASSPGTWDHSGANVLTF. The CDR3 coding sequence is TGTGCCAGCAGTCCCGGGACATGGGACCACTCTGGGGCCAACGTCCTGACTTTC.

The genes are TRBV7-9 and TRBJ1-5, with unresolved D. The V gene lost 4 bases and the J gene lost 6 bases, with 13 bases spanning the gap. The CDR3 totals 14 residues. The germline gives CDR1 SEHNR, CDR2 FQNEAQ (reference sequence). The CDR3 region is CASSSSGVVQPQHF. The CDR3 coding sequence is TGTGCCAGCAGCTCATCAGGTGTCGTTCAGCCCCAGCATTTT.

This clone was detected only once. V usage is TRBV13 and J usage is TRBJ1-1; maybe TRBD1 (5 bases). Germline V lookup: CDR1 PRHDT, CDR2 FYEKMQ (reference sequence). This CDR3 is built from 16 residues. V was clipped by 1 base and J by 4 bases, with 16 bases between them. CDR3 residues: CASSLALLQGVTEAFF. The CDR3 DNA follows: TGTGCCAGCAGCTTAGCTCTTCTCCAGGGCGTCACTGAAGCTTTCTTT. Based on the CDR3 plus reference TRBV13 and TRBJ1-1, the full variable domain is AAGVIQSPRHLIKEKRETATLKCYPIPRHDTVYWYQQGPGQDPQFLISFYEKMQSDKGSIPDRFSAQQFSDYHSELNMSSLELGDSALYFCASSLALLQGVTEAFFGQGTRLTVV.

V gene TRBV2 combines with J gene TRBJ1-2; no definite D call. Germline CDR1 SNHLY, CDR2 FYNNEI. Trimming removed 8 bases at V and 7 bases at J, with 8 bases between. The CDR3 totals 10 residues. CDR3 in DNA: TGTGCCAGCGGACTCGGTGGCTACACCTTC. Amino acids: CASGLGGYTF.

V usage is TRBV6-5 and J usage is TRBJ2-5; 11 nucleotides match TRBD1. The CDR3 totals 12 residues. J lost 13 bases, V lost 5 bases, and 6 bases had no gene match. Germline values: CDR1 MNHEY, CDR2 SVGAGI. The CDR3 DNA reads TGTGCCAGCAGTCCGGACAGGGGGCTTTGGTACTTC. Translation gives CASSPDRGLWYF.

The chain is built from TRBV7-9 and TRBJ2-3, with 8 bases fitting TRBD2. The CDR3 is 14 residues long. Germline lookup yields CDR1 SEHNR and CDR2 FQNEAQ (reference sequence). V shed 8 bases, J shed 4 bases, and the junction held 8 bases outside the gene matches. The CDR3 DNA follows: TGTGCCAGCCGGGAGGGATTGGGAGCAGATACGCAGTATTTT. Its translation is CASREGLGADTQYF.

This sequence joins TRBV28 and TRBJ2-7; D perhaps matches TRBD2 (6 bases). The V end lost 3 bases, the J end lost 3 bases, and 21 bases lay between the germline ends. CDR1 MDHEN and CDR2 SYDVKM come from the germline V gene. CDR3 length: 17 amino acids. CDR3 in amino acids: CASSFEAGYSPLYEQYF. The CDR3 region has the DNA TGTGCCAGCAGTTTTGAGGCGGGATATAGTCCTCTCTACGAGCAGTACTTC.

The J gene is TRBJ2-4, the V gene TRBV28, with D possibly being TRBD1 (6 bases). Germline CDR1 reads MDHEN; CDR2 reads SYDVKM. CDR3 length: 13 residues. The germline V and J ends were trimmed by 3 bases and 5 bases, with 8 bases remaining between them. CDR3: CASSLAGENIQYF. The DNA of the CDR3 is TGTGCCAGCAGTTTGGCAGGGGAAAACATTCAGTACTTC.

This sequence joins TRBV11-2 and TRBJ2-3, with 9 bases fitting TRBD2. Germline V lookup: CDR1 SGHAT, CDR2 FQNNGV. CDR3 length equals 16 residues. V trimming: 4 bases; J trimming: 2 bases; junction bases outside the gene matches: 7. CDR3 sequence reads: CASSSTSGENTDTQYF. The DNA of the CDR3 is TGTGCCAGCAGCTCGACTAGCGGAGAAAACACAGATACGCAGTATTTT. Based on the CDR3 plus reference TRBV11-2 and TRBJ2-3, the full variable domain is EAGVAQSPRYKIIEKRQSVAFWCNPISGHATLYWYQQILGQGPKLLIQFQNNGVVDDSQLPKDRFSAERLKGVDSTLKIQPAKLEDSAVYLCASSSTSGENTDTQYFGPGTRLTVL.

Only one count was recorded for this clone. This sequence joins TRBV7-9 and TRBJ2-1; 7 positions agree with TRBD2. This CDR3 is built from 16 residues. V gave up 5 bases and J gave up 1 base; unmatched junction bases: 8. Germline loops: CDR1 SEHNR, CDR2 FQNEAQ (reference sequence). In DNA, the CDR3 is TGTGCCAGCAGCCCCCAACTACTAGCGTCCTACAATGAGCAGTTCTTC. Translated: CASSPQLLASYNEQFF. The full variable domain, its missing parts supplied by reference TRBV7-9 and TRBJ2-1, is DTGVSQNPRHKITKRGQNVTFRCDPISEHNRLYWYRQTLGQGPEFLTYFQNEAQLEKSRLLSDRFSAERPKGSFSTLEIQRTEQGDSAMYLCASSPQLLASYNEQFFGPGTRLTVL.

This clone has only one observation. The chain is built from TRBV6-5 and TRBJ2-7, with 9 bases that match TRBD1. Trimming took 0 bases from V and 5 from J; bases not matched to a gene: 8. CDR3 length: 16 amino acids. Germline lookup yields CDR1 MNHEY and CDR2 SVGAGI. The CDR3 region is CASSYSSGTGSHEQYF. Written as DNA, the CDR3 is TGTGCCAGCAGTTACTCCTCCGGGACAGGGTCCCACGAGCAGTACTTC.